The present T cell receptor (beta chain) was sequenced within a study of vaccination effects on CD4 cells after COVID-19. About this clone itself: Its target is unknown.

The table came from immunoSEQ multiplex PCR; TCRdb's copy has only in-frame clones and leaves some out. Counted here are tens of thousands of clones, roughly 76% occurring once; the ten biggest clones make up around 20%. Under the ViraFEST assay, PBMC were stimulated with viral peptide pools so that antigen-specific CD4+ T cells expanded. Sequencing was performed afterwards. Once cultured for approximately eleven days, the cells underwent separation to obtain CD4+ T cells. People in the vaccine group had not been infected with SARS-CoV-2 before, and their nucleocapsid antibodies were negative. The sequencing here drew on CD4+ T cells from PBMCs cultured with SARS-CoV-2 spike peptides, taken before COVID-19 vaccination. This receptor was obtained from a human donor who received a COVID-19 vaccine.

The CDR3 sequence: CASSLVWASGNEQFF. CDR3 in DNA: TGTGCCAGCAGCCTAGTTTGGGCTAGCGGCAATGAGCAGTTCTTC. This sequence joins TRBV3-1 (or the pseudogene TRBV3-2) and TRBJ2-1; 7 nucleotides align to TRBD2. Trimming removed 4 bases from V and 6 bases from J; junction bases left unmatched: 9. The CDR3 consists of 15 residues. Germline V lookup: CDR1 LGHDT, CDR2 YNNKEL (reference sequence).